This T cell receptor (beta chain) comes out of a study of response to subunit inactivated influenza vaccine. V lost 7 bases to trimming and J lost 5 bases, with 15 bases between them. The CDR3 sequence is 14 residues long. Germline loops: CDR1 SEHNR, CDR2 FQNEAQ (reference sequence). TCRdb re-derived calls from the RT-PCR reads in MiXCR, one entry per CDR3 protein. Here the sample spans 180,000 or so distinct CDR3 sequences, approximately 12% being singletons. This clonotype showed up many times. This sample also belongs to another study, concerning T cells expressing NK-cell markers. That investigation notes: Template switching by 5'RACE with UMIs generated the TCR beta cDNA. In several donors, dominant CD3+CD56+NKG2C+ clones formed about 1.0-7.0% of CD8+ cells.

The V call is TRBV7-9, the J call TRBJ2-1; possible D gene TRBD2, 6 bases. This sequence originates from a man aged 45 to 65 who received an inactivated influenza vaccine. The sequenced sample was CD8+ T cells sorted from PBMCs, obtained 11 to 12 days after vaccination. As DNA, the CDR3 is TGTGCCAGCACCCTTAGTTCTAGCGACAATGAGCAGTTCTTC. This sequence encodes CASTLSSSDNEQFF. The full variable domain, completed using reference TRBV7-9 and TRBJ2-1, is DTGVSQNPRHKITKRGQNVTFRCDPISEHNRLYWYRQTLGQGPEFLTYFQNEAQLEKSRLLSDRFSAERPKGSFSTLEIQRTEQGDSAMYLCASTLSSSDNEQFFGPGTRLTVL.